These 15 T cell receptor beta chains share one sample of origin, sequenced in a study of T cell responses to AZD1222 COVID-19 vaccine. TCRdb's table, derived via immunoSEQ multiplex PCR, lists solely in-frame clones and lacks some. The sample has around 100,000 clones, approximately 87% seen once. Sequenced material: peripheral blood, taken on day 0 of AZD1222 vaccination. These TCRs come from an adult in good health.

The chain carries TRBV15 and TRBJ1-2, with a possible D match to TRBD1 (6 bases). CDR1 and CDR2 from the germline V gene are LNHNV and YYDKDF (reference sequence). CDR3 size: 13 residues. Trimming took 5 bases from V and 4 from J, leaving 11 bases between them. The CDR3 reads CATSGGPGYGYTF. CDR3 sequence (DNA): TGTGCCACCAGCGGGGGCCCGGGCTATGGCTACACCTTC.

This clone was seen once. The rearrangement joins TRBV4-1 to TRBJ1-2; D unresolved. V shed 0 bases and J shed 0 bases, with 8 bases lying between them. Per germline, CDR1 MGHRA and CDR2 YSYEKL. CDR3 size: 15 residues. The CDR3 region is CASSQERIANYGYTF. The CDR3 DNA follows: TGCGCCAGCAGCCAAGAACGGATAGCTAACTATGGCTACACCTTC.

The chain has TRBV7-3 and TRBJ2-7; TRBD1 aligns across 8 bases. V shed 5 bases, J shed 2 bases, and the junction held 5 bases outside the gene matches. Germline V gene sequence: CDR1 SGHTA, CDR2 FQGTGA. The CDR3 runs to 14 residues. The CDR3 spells CASSHGDRTYEQYF. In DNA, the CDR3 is TGTGCCAGCAGCCACGGGGACAGGACCTACGAGCAGTACTTC. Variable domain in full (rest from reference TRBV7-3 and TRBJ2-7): GAGVSQTPSNKVTEKGKYVELRCDPISGHTALYWYRQSLGQGPEFLIYFQGTGAADDSGLPNDRFFAVRPEGSVSTLKIQRTERGDSAVYLCASSHGDRTYEQYFGPGTRLTVT.

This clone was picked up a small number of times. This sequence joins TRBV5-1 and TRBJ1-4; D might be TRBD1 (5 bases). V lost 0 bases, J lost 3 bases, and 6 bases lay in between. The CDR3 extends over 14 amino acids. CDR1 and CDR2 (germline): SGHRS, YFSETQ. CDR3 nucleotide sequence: TGCGCCAGCAGCTTGGAGGGGTCTAATGAAAAACTGTTTTTT. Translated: CASSLEGSNEKLFF.

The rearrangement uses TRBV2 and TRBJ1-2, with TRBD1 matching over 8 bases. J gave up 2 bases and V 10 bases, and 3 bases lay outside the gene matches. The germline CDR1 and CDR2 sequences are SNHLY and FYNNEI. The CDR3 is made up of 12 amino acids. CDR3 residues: CAMTGVNYGYTF. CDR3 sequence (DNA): TGTGCCATGACAGGGGTGAACTATGGCTACACCTTC.

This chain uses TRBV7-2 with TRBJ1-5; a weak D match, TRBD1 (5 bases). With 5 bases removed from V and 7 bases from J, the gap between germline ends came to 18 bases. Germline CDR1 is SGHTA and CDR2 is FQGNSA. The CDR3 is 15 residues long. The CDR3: CASSPWDGEWQPQHF. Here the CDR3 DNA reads TGTGCCAGCAGCCCGTGGGACGGGGAGTGGCAGCCCCAGCATTTT.

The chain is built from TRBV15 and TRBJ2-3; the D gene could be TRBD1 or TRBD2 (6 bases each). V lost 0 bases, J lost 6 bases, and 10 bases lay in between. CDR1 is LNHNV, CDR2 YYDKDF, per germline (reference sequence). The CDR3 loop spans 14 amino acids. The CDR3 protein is CATSRDRGRDTQYF. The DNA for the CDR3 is TGTGCCACCAGCAGAGATCGGGGGCGGGATACGCAGTATTTT.

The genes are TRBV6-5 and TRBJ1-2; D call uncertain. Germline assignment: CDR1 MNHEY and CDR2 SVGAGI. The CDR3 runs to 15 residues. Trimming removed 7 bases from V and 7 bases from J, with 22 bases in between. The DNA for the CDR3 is TGTGCCAGCACCACCGCCACATGGGGTCGAACTGGCTACACCTTC. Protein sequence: CASTTATWGRTGYTF.

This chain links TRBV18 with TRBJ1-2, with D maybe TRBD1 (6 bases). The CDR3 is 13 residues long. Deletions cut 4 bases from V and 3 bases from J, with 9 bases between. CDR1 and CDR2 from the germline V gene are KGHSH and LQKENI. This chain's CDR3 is CASSRGGDYGYTF. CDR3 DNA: TGTGCCAGCTCACGAGGGGGAGACTATGGCTACACCTTC.

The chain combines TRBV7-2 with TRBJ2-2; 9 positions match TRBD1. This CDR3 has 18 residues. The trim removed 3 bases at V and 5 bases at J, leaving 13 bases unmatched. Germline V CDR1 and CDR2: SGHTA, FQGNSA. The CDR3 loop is CASSFAQPGQGKTGELFF. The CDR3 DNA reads TGTGCCAGCAGCTTCGCCCAACCGGGACAGGGCAAAACCGGGGAGCTGTTTTTT.

The CDR3: CASSETVSGTGANVLTF. The CDR3 region has the DNA TGTGCCAGCAGTGAAACCGTGTCAGGGACTGGGGCCAACGTCCTGACTTTC. The chain couples TRBV2 to TRBJ2-6; D is possibly TRBD1 (5 bases). V lost 2 bases, J lost 2 bases, and 13 bases lay in between. Germline CDR1 reads SNHLY; CDR2 reads FYNNEI. This CDR3 is built from 17 residues.

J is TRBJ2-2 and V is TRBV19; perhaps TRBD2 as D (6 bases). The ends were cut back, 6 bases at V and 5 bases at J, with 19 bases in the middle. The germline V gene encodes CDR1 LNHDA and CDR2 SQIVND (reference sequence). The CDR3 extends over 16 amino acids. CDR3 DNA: TGTGCCAGTAGGAGCTCGGGGGTGAGGTATACCGGGGAGCTGTTTTTT. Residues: CASRSSGVRYTGELFF.

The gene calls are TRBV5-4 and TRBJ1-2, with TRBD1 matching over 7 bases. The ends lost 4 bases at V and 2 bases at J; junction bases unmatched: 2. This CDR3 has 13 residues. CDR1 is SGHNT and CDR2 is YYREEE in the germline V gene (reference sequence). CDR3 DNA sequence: TGTGCCAGCAGCCTGGGACAGAACTATGGCTACACCTTC. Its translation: CASSLGQNYGYTF.

As DNA, the CDR3 is TGTGCCAGTAGTAGGGTAGGGAGCTCCTACGAGCAGTACTTC. Amino acid sequence: CASSRVGSSYEQYF. The chain carries TRBV19 and TRBJ2-7; D perhaps matches TRBD2 (5 bases). The V gene lost 4 bases and the J gene lost 0 bases, with 10 bases spanning the gap. The CDR3 is 14 amino acids. Germline-derived CDR1 and CDR2 are LNHDA and SQIVND (reference sequence).

This CDR3 reads CASSPRGYEQYF. The CDR3 region has the DNA TGCGCCAGCAGCCCAAGGGGATACGAGCAGTACTTC. This sequence joins TRBV5-1 and TRBJ2-7; possibly TRBD1 for D (5 bases). The CDR3 contains 12 residues. Germline assignment: CDR1 SGHRS and CDR2 YFSETQ. V lost 4 bases and J lost 4, with 9 bases in between.